This T cell receptor (beta chain) is drawn from a study of T-cell memory formation after mild COVID-19. TCR alpha and TCR beta cDNA libraries with sample barcodes and UMIs came from 5'RACE using constant-segment primers. TCRdb analysed the 5' RACE reads with MiXCR anew, one entry per CDR3 protein. The sample lists under 300,000 distinct CDR3 sequences, roughly 15% occurring once. J was trimmed by 5 bases and V by 4 bases; bases with no gene match: 5. Germline loops: CDR1 DFQATT, CDR2 SNEGSKA (reference sequence). The CDR3 is made up of 13 amino acids. This clonotype was counted a few times. Its antigen is unidentified. Study results and caveats: Memory cells collected pre-infection included some clones that later responded, suggesting cross-reactive memory joined. Shrinking CD4+ clones were chiefly CM and EM; CD8+ ones were chiefly EMRA.

Sample: PBMCs or a T cell subset sorted from them (not recorded which). The TCR originated in a young man who had mild COVID-19 (a few samples of this study predate the infection). Cell type and time point are not known. The J gene is TRBJ1-2, the V gene TRBV20-1; TRBD1 aligns across 9 bases. The CDR3 is CSATTGGDYGYTF. DNA of the CDR3: TGCAGTGCTACGACAGGGGGAGATTATGGCTACACCTTC.